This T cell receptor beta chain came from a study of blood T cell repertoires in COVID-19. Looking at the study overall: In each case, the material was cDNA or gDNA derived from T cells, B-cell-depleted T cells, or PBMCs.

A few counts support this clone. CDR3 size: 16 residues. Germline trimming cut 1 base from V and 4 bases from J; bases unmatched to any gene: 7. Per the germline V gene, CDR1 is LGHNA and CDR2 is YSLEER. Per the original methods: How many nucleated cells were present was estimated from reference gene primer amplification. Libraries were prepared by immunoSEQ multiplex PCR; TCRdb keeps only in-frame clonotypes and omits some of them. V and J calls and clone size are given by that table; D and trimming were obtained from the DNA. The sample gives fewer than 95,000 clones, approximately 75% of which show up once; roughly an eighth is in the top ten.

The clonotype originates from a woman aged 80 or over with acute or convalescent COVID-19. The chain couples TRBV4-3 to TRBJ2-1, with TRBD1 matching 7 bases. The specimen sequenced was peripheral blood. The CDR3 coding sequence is TGCGCCAGCAGCCAAGTTGGACAGGCCGTTTACAATGAGCAGTTCTTC. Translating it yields CASSQVGQAVYNEQFF.